These 12 T cell receptor beta chains were all obtained from the same sample, sequenced in a study of T cells in Graves' hyperthyroidism and ophthalmopathy. The CDR3 regions of TCR beta were amplified from RNA transcripts. A set of HTBI primers served as the primers for a first-round RT-PCR of the TCR CDR3. TCRdb ran MiXCR on the multiplex PCR reads and lists one entry per CDR3 protein. This table has roughly 180,000 distinct CDR3 sequences, about a tenth appearing once. Sequencing was done on a sample of blood. These receptors originate from a woman aged 18 to 35 with Graves' hyperthyroidism that later progressed to Graves' ophthalmopathy.

As concerns this clonotype: A much larger clone is a single base away; this may be a read error. The chain joins TRBV12-3 or TRBV12-4 to TRBJ1-1; no firm D call. The CDR3 has 10 amino acids. The CDR3 sequence: CASSLSEASF. The DNA of the CDR3 is TGTGCCAGCAGTTTGAGTGAAGCTTCCTTT.

This clonotype was picked up many times. This chain links TRBV6-1 with TRBJ1-5; weak D call: TRBD1 (5 bases). The CDR3 has 14 residues. The ends were cut back, 9 bases at V and 1 base at J, with 13 bases in the middle. From germline, CDR1 is MNHNS and CDR2 SASEGT. The DNA for the CDR3 is TGTGCCAGTCGGAGTAGGGACAGCAATCAGCCCCAGCATTTT. Translating gives CASRSRDSNQPQHF.

On this clonotype itself: This may come from a read error, since a much larger clone is one base off. The V and J genes are TRBV28 and TRBJ2-5; D might be TRBD2 (8 bases). This CDR3 region has 19 residues. V shed 5 bases and J shed 1 base, with 26 bases lying between them. Germline CDR1 is MDHEN and CDR2 is SYDVKM. The CDR3 is CASSPGGGTGRGLQETQYF. In nucleotides, the CDR3 is TGTGCCAGCAGTCCGGGGGGCGGAACCGGGAGGGGGCTCCAAGAGACCCAGTACTTC.

This clonotype was detected ten times or more. The rearrangement uses TRBV11-2 and TRBJ2-1, with D hard to call. V lost 0 bases, J lost 8 bases, and 17 bases lay in between. CDR1 and CDR2 (germline): SGHAT, FQNNGV. The CDR3 has 16 residues. CDR3 DNA sequence: TGTGCCAGCAGCTTAGATCGGTCTCCGATGGTGTATGAGCAGTTCTTC. Protein: CASSLDRSPMVYEQFF. Using reference TRBV11-2 and TRBJ2-1 for the parts outside the CDR3, the full variable domain is EAGVAQSPRYKIIEKRQSVAFWCNPISGHATLYWYQQILGQGPKLLIQFQNNGVVDDSQLPKDRFSAERLKGVDSTLKIQPAKLEDSAVYLCASSLDRSPMVYEQFFGPGTRLTVL.

This clonotype was seen a few times. The chain links TRBV6-1 to TRBJ1-1, with TRBD1 matching 8 bases. V shed 5 bases and J 5 bases; nucleotides not matched to a gene: 13. From germline, CDR1 is MNHNS and CDR2 SASEGT. The CDR3 length is 16 residues. The CDR3 loop is CASSPMTRGRLTEAFF. Written as DNA, the CDR3 is TGTGCCAGCAGTCCAATGACCAGGGGGCGATTGACTGAAGCTTTCTTT.

This clonotype was seen at least ten times. The V and J genes are TRBV20-1 and TRBJ2-7; D not resolved. V lost 1 base and J lost 5, with 9 bases in between. CDR1 is DFQATT and CDR2 is SNEGSKA in the germline V gene (reference sequence). This CDR3 is built from 12 residues. CDR3 residues: CSARAEGNEQYF. DNA of the CDR3: TGCAGTGCTAGAGCCGAAGGGAACGAGCAGTACTTC.

Many counts were recorded for this clonotype. The chain uses TRBV7-9 and TRBJ2-1, with unresolved D. V was cut by 5 bases and J by 3 bases, with 11 bases left in between. CDR1 is SEHNR, CDR2 FQNEAQ, per germline (reference sequence). This CDR3 has 14 residues. The DNA for the CDR3 is TGTGCCAGCAGCAACTCCACGGGCTACAATGAGCAGTTCTTC. Its translation: CASSNSTGYNEQFF.

This chain joins TRBV30 and TRBJ1-1, with a tentative D call TRBD1 (6 bases). The V gene lost 1 base and the J gene lost 4 bases, with 13 bases spanning the gap. In germline, CDR1 is GTSNPN, CDR2 SVGIG (reference sequence). The CDR3 sequence is 14 residues long. This CDR3 is CAWSAGTWGTEAFF. In DNA, the CDR3 is TGTGCCTGGAGTGCAGGGACATGGGGCACTGAAGCTTTCTTT.

This clonotype was seen ten or more times. J is TRBJ2-2 and V is TRBV29-1; 8 bases fit TRBD1. This CDR3 comprises 15 residues. V lost 3 bases to trimming and J lost 6 bases; unmatched junction nucleotides: 9. Germline V gives CDR1 SQVTM, CDR2 ANQGSEA. The CDR3: CSVELGQGVSGELFF. CDR3 DNA sequence: TGCAGCGTTGAGTTAGGACAGGGAGTTTCCGGGGAGCTGTTTTTT.

This clonotype was seen only a few times. The rearrangement joins TRBV3-1 to TRBJ2-7; possible D gene TRBD2, 5 bases. The V end was cut by 1 base, the J end by 6 bases, with 7 bases between. The CDR3 sequence is 12 residues long. Germline V gene sequence: CDR1 LGHDT, CDR2 YNNKEL (reference sequence). The CDR3 DNA reads as TGTGCCAGCAGCCAAGGCGGGCCCGAGCAGTACTTC. The encoded protein is CASSQGGPEQYF.

This clonotype appeared many times. This chain connects TRBV10-3 to TRBJ2-5, with no clear D. V lost 0 bases, J lost 5 bases, and 4 bases lay in between. The CDR3 loop spans 12 amino acids. CDR1 is ENHRY, CDR2 SYGVKD, per germline. The CDR3 nucleotides are TGTGCCATCAGTGAGTCATGGGAGACCCAGTACTTC. It translates to CAISESWETQYF.

This clonotype was observed at least ten times. The genes are TRBV24-1 and TRBJ2-2; TRBD1 might be the D (5 bases). V shed 4 bases and J shed 3 bases, with 11 bases lying between them. Germline CDR1 and CDR2: KGHDR and SFDVKD. This CDR3 is 15 amino acids long. The CDR3 reads CATSETRRDTGELFF. CDR3 sequence (DNA): TGTGCCACCAGTGAAACTCGCAGGGACACCGGGGAGCTGTTTTTT.